Shown below are 6 T cell receptor beta chains from a single sample sequenced in a study of T cells in Graves' hyperthyroidism and ophthalmopathy. The investigators amplified TCR beta CDR3 regions from RNA transcripts. The HTBI set primed first-round TCR CDR3 RT-PCR. One entry per CDR3 protein, called by TCRdb with MiXCR from the multiplex PCR reads. The data hold around 600,000 distinct CDR3 sequences, with 12% to 15% observed a single time. The material sequenced was blood. Every receptor here comes from a woman aged 18-29 years with Graves' ophthalmopathy.

The chain recombines TRBV27 with TRBJ2-7; D might be TRBD2 (5 bases). V was clipped by 8 bases and J by 3 bases, with 11 bases between them. The CDR3 contains 12 residues. Germline V gene sequence: CDR1 MNHEY, CDR2 SMNVEV (reference sequence). The CDR3 sequence: CASRGEYYEQYF. In DNA, the CDR3 is TGTGCCAGCCGGGGTGAATACTACGAGCAGTACTTC.

This clonotype occurred many times. The CDR3, as DNA: TGCGCCAGCAGCTTGGAAGGCCGCGGATTAGGACTTTGGACCCAGTACTTC. Encoded protein: CASSLEGRGLGLWTQYF. The V call is TRBV5-1, the J call TRBJ2-5; TRBD2 is a possible D gene (5 bases). The CDR3 totals 17 residues. Germline V gene sequence: CDR1 SGHRS, CDR2 YFSETQ. The V end was cut by 0 bases, the J end by 7 bases, with 22 bases between.

This clonotype turned up a few times. The chain joins TRBV5-6 to TRBJ2-5; 13 nucleotides agree with TRBD2. The CDR3 length is 17 residues. J gave up 3 bases and V 0 bases, and 5 bases lay outside the gene matches. The germline V gene encodes CDR1 SGHDT and CDR2 YYEEEE. Written as DNA, the CDR3 is TGTGCCAGCAGCTTGGAGTTGGGACTAGCGGGAAAAGAGACCCAGTACTTC. Translated, it gives CASSLELGLAGKETQYF. Complete variable domain (other parts from reference TRBV5-6 and TRBJ2-5): DAGVTQSPTHLIKTRGQQVTLRCSPKSGHDTVSWYQQALGQGPQFIFQYYEEEERQRGNFPDRFSGHQFPNYSSELNVNALLLGDSALYLCASSLELGLAGKETQYFGPGTRLLVL.

This clonotype came up many times. The rearrangement uses TRBV7-2 and TRBJ2-3; weak D call: TRBD2 (5 bases). V was cut by 5 bases and J by 2 bases, with 14 bases left in between. Germline CDR1 SGHTA, CDR2 FQGNSA. There are 15 residues in the CDR3. The CDR3 DNA sequence: TGTGCCAGCAGCACCCGGACTGGGATCACAGATACGCAGTATTTT. This gives the protein CASSTRTGITDTQYF.

This clonotype showed up many times. The chain links TRBV7-2 to TRBJ2-3, with a weak D call TRBD1 (6 bases). Trimming took 3 bases from V and 4 from J, leaving 14 bases between them. The CDR3 has 15 amino acids. The germline V gene encodes CDR1 SGHTA and CDR2 FQGNSA. The CDR3: CASSFSQGSADTQYF. As DNA, the CDR3 is TGTGCCAGCAGCTTCAGTCAGGGGAGCGCAGATACGCAGTATTTT.

The table lists this clonotype with many counts. The chain couples TRBV7-9 to TRBJ2-5; 9 positions agree with TRBD1. The CDR3 runs to 15 residues. The trim removed 5 bases at V and 2 bases at J, leaving 6 bases unmatched. Germline CDR1 and CDR2: SEHNR and FQNEAQ (reference sequence). The CDR3 loop is CASSKIGTGQETQYF. As DNA, the CDR3 is TGTGCCAGCAGCAAGATCGGGACAGGGCAAGAGACCCAGTACTTC.